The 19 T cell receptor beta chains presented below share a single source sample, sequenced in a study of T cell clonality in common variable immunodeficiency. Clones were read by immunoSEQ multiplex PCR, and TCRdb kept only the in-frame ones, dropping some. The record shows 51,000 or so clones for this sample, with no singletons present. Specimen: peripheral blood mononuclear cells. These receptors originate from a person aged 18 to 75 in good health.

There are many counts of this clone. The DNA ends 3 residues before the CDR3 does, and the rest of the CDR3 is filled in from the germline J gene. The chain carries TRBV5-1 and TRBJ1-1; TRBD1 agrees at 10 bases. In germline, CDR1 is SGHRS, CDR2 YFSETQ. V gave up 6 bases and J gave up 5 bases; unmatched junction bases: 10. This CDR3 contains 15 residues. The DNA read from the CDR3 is TGCGCCAGCAATCACCCGGACAGGGGGAATACTGAA. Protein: CASNHPDRGNTE. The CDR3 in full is CASNHPDRGNTEAFF.

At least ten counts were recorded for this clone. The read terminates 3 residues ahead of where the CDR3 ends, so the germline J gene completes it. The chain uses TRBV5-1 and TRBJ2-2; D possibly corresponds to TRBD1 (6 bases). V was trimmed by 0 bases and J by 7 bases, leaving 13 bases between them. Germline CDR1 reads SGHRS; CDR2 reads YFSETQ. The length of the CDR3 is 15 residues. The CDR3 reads CASSLGRRDNGELFF. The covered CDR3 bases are TGCGCCAGCAGCTTGGGACGCAGGGACAACGGGGAG.

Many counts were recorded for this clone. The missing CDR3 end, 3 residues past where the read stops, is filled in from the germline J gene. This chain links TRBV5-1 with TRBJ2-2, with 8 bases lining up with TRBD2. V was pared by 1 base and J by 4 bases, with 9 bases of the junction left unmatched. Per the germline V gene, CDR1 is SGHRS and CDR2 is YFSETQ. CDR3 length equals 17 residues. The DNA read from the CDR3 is TGCGCCAGCAGCTTGCCCGGGACTAGTCGCCCCACCGGGGAG. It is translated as CASSLPGTSRPTGE. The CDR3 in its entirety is CASSLPGTSRPTGELFF.

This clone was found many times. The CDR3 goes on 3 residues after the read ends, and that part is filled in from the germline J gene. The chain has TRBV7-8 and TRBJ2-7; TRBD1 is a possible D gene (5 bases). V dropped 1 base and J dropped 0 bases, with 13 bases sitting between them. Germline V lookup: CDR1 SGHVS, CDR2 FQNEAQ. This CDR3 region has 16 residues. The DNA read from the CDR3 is TGTGCCAGCAGCTTAGGTGGACACCGAAGCTCCTACGAG. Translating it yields CASSLGGHRSSYE. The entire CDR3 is CASSLGGHRSSYEQYF.

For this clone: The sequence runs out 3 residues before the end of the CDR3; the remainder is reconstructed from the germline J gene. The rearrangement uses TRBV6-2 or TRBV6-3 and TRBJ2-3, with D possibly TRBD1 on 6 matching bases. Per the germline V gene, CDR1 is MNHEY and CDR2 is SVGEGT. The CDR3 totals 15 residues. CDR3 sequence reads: CASSYSSRGDQPQYF. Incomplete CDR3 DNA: TGTGCCAGCAGTTACTCGAGCAGGGGCGATCAGCCG.

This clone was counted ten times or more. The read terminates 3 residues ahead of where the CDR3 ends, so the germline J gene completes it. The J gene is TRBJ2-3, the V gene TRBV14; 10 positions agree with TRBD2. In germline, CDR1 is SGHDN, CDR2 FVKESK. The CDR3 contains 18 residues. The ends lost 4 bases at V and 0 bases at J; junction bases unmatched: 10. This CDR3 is CASSLGWVAGGSTDTQYF. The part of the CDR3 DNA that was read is TGTGCCAGCAGCCTCGGCTGGGTAGCGGGAGGAAGCACAGATACG.

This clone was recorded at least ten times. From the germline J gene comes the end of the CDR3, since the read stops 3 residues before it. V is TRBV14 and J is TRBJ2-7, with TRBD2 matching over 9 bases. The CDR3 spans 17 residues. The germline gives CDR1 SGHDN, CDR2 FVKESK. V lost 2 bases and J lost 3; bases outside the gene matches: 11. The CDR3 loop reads CASSQFFVAGDIYEQYF. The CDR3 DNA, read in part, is TGTGCCAGCAGCCAATTCTTCGTAGCGGGGGATATCTACGAG.

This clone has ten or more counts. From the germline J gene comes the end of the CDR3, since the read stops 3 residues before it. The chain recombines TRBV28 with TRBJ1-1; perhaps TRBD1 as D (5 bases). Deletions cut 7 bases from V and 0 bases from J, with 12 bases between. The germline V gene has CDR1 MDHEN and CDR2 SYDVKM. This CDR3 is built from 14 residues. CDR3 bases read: TGTGCCAGCAACTCGTTGGGGCTGAACACTGAA. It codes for CASNSLGLNTE. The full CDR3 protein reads CASNSLGLNTEAFF.

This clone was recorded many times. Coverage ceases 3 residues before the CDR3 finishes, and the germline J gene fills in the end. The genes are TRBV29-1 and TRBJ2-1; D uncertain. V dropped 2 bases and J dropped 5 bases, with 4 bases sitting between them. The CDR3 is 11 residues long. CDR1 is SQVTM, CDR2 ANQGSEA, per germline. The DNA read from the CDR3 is TGCAGCGTTGAAACAAACAATGAG. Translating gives CSVETNNE. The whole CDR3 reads CSVETNNEQFF.

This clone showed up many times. The CDR3: CSVGTSGIYEQYF. The covered CDR3 bases are TGCAGCGTCGGGACTAGCGGGATCTACGAG. The V and J genes are TRBV29-1 and TRBJ2-7; TRBD2 aligns across 13 bases. The read is 3 residues too short to cover the CDR3 end, so that end is filled in from the germline J gene. Germline V gives CDR1 SQVTM, CDR2 ANQGSEA. V was clipped by 6 bases and J by 3 bases; unmatched bases: 2. The length of the CDR3 is 13 residues.

The DNA read from the CDR3 is TGCGCCAGCAGGAATCTAGTCCAATACCAAGAGACT. Its protein is CASRNLVQYQET. In full, the CDR3 is CASRNLVQYQETQYF. The V gene is TRBV5-1, the J gene TRBJ2-4; D remains ambiguous. The missing CDR3 end, 3 residues past where the read stops, is filled in from the germline J gene. The CDR3 is 15 residues long. CDR1 SGHRS and CDR2 YFSETQ come from the germline V gene.

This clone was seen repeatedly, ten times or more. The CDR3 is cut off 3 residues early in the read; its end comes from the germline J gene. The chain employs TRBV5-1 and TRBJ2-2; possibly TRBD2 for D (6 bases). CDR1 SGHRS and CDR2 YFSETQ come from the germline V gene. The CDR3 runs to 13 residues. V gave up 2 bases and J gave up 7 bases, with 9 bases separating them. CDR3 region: CASSFGGGGELFF. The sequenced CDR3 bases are TGCGCCAGCAGCTTCGGGGGTGGCGGGGAG. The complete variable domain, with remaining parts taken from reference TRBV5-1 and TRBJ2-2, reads KAGVTQTPRYLIKTRGQQVTLSCSPISGHRSVSWYQQTPGQGLQFLFEYFSETQRNKGNFPGRFSGRQFSNSRSEMNVSTLELGDSALYLCASSFGGGGELFFGEGSRLTVL.

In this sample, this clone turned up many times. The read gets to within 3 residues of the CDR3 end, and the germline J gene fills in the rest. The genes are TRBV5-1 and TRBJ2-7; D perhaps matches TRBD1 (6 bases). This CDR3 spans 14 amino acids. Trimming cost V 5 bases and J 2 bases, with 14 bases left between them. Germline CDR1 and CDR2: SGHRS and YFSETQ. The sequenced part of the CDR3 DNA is TGCGCCAGCAGTCCGACAGGCCCTACCTACGAG. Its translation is CASSPTGPTYE. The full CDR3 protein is CASSPTGPTYEQYF.

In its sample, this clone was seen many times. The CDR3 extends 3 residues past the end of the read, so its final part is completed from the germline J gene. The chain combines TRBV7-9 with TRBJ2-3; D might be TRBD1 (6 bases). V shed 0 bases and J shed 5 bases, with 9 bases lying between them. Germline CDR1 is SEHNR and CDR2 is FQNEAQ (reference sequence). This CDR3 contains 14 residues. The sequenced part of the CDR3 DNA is TGTGCCAGCAGCTTAGCAGGGGGAAAAGATACG. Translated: CASSLAGGKDT. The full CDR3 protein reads CASSLAGGKDTQYF.

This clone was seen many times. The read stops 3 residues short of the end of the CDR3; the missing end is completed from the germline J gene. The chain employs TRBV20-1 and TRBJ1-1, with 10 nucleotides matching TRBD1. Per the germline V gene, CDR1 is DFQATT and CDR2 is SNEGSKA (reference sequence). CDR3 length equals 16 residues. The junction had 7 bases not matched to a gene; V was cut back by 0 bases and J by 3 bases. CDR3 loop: CSARDRGTGAYTEAFF. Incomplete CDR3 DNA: TGCAGTGCTAGAGATAGAGGGACAGGGGCCTACACTGAA.

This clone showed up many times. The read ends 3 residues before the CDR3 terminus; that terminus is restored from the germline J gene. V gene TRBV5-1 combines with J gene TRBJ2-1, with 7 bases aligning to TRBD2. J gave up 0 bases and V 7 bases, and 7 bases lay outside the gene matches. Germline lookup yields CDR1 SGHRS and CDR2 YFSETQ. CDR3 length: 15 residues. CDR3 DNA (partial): TGCGCCAGCCTAGAAATAGCGGGCTCCTACAATGAG. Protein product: CASLEIAGSYNE. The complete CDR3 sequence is CASLEIAGSYNEQFF. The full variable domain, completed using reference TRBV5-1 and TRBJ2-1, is KAGVTQTPRYLIKTRGQQVTLSCSPISGHRSVSWYQQTPGQGLQFLFEYFSETQRNKGNFPGRFSGRQFSNSRSEMNVSTLELGDSALYLCASLEIAGSYNEQFFGPGTRLTVL.

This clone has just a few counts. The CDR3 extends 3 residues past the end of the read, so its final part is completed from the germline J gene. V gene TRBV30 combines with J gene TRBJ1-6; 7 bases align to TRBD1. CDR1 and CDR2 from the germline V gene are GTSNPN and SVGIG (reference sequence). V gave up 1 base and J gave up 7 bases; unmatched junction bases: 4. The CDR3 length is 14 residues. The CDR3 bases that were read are TGTGCCTGGAGTGAAAGGACAGGCAATTCACCC. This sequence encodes CAWSERTGNSP. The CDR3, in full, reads CAWSERTGNSPLHF.

The sequenced part of the CDR3 DNA is TGCAGTGCTAGAGCACCCTTCGGGTCTAGCACAGATACG. Translation: CSARAPFGSSTDT. The full CDR3 sequence reads CSARAPFGSSTDTQYF. The chain links TRBV20-1 to TRBJ2-3; D is unresolved. The read ends 3 residues early relative to the CDR3; the germline J gene fills the gap. V was trimmed by 1 base and J by 0 bases, leaving 14 bases between them. The CDR3 length is 16 residues. Germline loops: CDR1 DFQATT, CDR2 SNEGSKA (reference sequence).

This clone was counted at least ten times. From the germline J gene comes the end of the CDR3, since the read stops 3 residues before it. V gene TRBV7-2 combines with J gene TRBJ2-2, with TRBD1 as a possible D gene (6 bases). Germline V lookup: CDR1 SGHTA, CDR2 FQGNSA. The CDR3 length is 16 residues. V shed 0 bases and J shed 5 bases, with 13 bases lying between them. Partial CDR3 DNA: TGTGCCAGCAGCTTAGCAGGACAGAGGGGAACCGGGGAG. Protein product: CASSLAGQRGTGE. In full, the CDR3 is CASSLAGQRGTGELFF.